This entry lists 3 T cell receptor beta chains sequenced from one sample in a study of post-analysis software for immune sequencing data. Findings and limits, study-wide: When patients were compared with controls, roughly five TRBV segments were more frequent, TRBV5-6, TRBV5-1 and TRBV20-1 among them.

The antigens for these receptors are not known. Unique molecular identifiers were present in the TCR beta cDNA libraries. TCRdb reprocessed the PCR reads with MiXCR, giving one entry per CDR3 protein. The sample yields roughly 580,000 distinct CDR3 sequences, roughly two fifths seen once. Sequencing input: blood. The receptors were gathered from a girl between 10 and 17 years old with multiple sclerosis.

CDR3 in amino acids: CSAKNAGNYEQYF. CDR3 nucleotide sequence: TGCAGTGCTAAGAACGCCGGGAACTACGAGCAGTACTTC. J is TRBJ2-7 and V is TRBV20-1; the D gene is possibly TRBD2 (5 bases). Germline V lookup: CDR1 DFQATT, CDR2 SNEGSKA (reference sequence). The CDR3 loop spans 13 amino acids. V lost 4 bases and J lost 3, with 13 bases in between.

DNA of the CDR3: TGCAGCGTTGTTGGCGGGGAGCAGTACTTC. It specifies CSVVGGEQYF. V gene TRBV29-1 combines with J gene TRBJ2-5, with D possibly TRBD2 on 6 matching bases. The CDR3 is 10 residues long. The germline CDR1 and CDR2 sequences are SQVTM and ANQGSEA. Between the trimmed V and J ends, which lost 4 bases and 11 bases, there was a span of 11 bases.

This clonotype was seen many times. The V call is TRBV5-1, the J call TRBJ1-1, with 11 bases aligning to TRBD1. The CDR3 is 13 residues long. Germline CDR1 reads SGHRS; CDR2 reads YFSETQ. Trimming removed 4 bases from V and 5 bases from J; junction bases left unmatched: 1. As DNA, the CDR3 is TGCGCCAGCAGCCGGGACAGGGGGACTGAAGCTTTCTTT. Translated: CASSRDRGTEAFF.